This TCR beta chain was identified during a study of shared clonotypes between healthy human individuals. Study observations and caveats: For sorted subsets, rarefaction showed incomplete sequencing despite large depth.

The germline gives CDR1 SNHLY, CDR2 FYNNEI. The trim removed 6 bases at V and 8 bases at J, leaving 7 bases unmatched. This CDR3 contains 15 residues. To note about this clone: Its antigen remains unknown.

This table comes from immunoSEQ multiplex PCR, and its TCRdb copy is limited to in-frame clones, with some not included. The sample contains fewer than 400,000 clones, approximately 79% of which appear only once. This chain connects TRBV2 to TRBJ2-3, with 14 bases that match TRBD2. The sample taken for sequencing was memory CD4+ T cells sorted from blood. Documented subset: CD45RA-negative fraction. The TCR originated in a man aged 25-45 years in good health. The CDR3 DNA sequence: TGTGCCAGCAGGCCGGGACTAGCGGGAGCCTCTACGCAGTATTTT. This encodes CASRPGLAGASTQYF.